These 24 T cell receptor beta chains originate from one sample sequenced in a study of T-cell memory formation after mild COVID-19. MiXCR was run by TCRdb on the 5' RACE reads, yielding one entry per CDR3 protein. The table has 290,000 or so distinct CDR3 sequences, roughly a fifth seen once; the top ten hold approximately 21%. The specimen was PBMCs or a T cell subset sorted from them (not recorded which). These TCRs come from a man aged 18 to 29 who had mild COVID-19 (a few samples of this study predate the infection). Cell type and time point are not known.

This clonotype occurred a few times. CDR3 loop: CSALQPTNYGYTF. The CDR3 DNA is TGCAGTGCTCTACAGCCCACTAACTATGGCTACACCTTC. The chain recombines TRBV20-1 with TRBJ1-2; D not certain. V was cut by 5 bases and J by 0 bases, with 10 bases left in between. This CDR3 comprises 13 residues. Germline-derived CDR1 and CDR2 are DFQATT and SNEGSKA (reference sequence).

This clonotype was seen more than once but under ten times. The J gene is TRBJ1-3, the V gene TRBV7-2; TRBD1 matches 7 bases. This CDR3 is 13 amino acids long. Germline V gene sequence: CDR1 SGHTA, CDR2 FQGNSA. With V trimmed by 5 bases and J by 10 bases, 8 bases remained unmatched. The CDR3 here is CASSQNTGDTIYF. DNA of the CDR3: TGTGCCAGCAGCCAGAATACAGGGGATACCATATATTTT. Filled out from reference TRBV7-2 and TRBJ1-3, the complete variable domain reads GAGVSQSPSNKVTEKGKDVELRCDPISGHTALYWYRQSLGQGLEFLIYFQGNSAPDKSGLPSDRFSAERTGGSVSTLTIQRTQQEDSAVYLCASSQNTGDTIYFGEGSWLTVV.

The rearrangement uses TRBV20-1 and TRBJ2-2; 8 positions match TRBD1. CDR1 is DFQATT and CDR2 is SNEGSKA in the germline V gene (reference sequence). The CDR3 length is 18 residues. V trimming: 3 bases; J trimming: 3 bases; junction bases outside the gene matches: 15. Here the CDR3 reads CSARMLYQGAGDTGELFF. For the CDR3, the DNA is TGCAGTGCTAGGATGCTCTATCAGGGGGCCGGGGACACCGGGGAGCTGTTTTTT.

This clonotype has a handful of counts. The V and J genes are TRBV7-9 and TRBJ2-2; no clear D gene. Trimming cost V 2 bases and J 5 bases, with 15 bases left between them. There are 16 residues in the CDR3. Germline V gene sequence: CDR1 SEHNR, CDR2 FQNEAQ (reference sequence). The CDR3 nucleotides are TGTGCCAGCAGCTTATCCCCCGACGGTCGAACCGGGGAGCTGTTTTTT. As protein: CASSLSPDGRTGELFF.

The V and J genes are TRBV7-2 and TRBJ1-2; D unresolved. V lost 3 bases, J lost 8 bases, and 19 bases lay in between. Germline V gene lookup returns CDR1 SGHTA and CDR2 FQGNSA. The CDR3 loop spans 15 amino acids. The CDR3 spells CASSFTQWAVEGYTF. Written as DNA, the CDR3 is TGTGCCAGCAGCTTCACCCAGTGGGCAGTCGAGGGCTACACCTTC.

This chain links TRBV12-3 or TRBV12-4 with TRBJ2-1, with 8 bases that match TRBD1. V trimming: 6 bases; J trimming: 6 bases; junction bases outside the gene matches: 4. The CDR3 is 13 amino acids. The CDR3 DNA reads TGTGCCAGCAGGGGGACAGGTTTCAATGAGCAGTTCTTC. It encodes CASRGTGFNEQFF.

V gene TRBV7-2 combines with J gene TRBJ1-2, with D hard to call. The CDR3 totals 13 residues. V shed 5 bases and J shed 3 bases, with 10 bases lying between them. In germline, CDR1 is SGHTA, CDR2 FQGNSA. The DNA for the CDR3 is TGTGCCAGCAGCGCGCAACGGCACTATGGCTACACCTTC. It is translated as CASSAQRHYGYTF.

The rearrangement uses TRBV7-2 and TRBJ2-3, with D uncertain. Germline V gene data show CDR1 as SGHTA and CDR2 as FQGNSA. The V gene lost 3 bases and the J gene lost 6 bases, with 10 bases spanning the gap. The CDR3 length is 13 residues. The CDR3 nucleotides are TGTGCCAGCAGCTTTTTTAGCATGGATACGCAGTATTTT. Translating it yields CASSFFSMDTQYF. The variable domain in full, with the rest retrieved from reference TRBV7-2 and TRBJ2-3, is GAGVSQSPSNKVTEKGKDVELRCDPISGHTALYWYRQSLGQGLEFLIYFQGNSAPDKSGLPSDRFSAERTGGSVSTLTIQRTQQEDSAVYLCASSFFSMDTQYFGPGTRLTVL.

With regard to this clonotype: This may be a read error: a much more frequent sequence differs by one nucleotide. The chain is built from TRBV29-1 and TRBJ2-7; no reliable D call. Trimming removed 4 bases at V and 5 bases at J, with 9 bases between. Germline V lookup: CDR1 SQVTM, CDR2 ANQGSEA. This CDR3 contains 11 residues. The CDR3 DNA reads TGCAGCGTTGTACGGTCCGACGAGCAGTACTTC. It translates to CSVVRSDEQYF.

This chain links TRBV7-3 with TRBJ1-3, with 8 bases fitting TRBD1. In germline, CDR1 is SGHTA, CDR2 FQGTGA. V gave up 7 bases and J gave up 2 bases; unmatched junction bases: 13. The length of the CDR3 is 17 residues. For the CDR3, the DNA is TGTGCCAGCACTCCACGGGACCAGGGGGCAGCTGGAAACACCATATATTTT. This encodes CASTPRDQGAAGNTIYF. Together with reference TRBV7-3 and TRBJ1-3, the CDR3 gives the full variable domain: GAGVSQTPSNKVTEKGKYVELRCDPISGHTALYWYRQSLGQGPEFLIYFQGTGAADDSGLPNDRFFAVRPEGSVSTLKIQRTERGDSAVYLCASTPRDQGAAGNTIYFGEGSWLTVV.

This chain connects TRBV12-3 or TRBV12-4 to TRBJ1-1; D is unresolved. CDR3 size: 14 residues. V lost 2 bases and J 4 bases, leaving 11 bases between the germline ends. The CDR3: CASSLRAGSTEAFF. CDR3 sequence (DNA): TGTGCCAGCAGTTTAAGGGCAGGAAGCACTGAAGCTTTCTTT.

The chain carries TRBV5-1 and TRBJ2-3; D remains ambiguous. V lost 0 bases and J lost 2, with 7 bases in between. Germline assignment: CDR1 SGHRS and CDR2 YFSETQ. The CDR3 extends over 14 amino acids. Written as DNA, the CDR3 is TGCGCCAGCAGCTTGGTGCAGAACACAGATACGCAGTATTTT. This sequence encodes CASSLVQNTDTQYF.

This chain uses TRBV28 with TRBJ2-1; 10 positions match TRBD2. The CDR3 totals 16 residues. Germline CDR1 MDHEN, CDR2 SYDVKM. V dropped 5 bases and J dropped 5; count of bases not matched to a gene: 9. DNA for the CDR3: TGTGCCAGCAGTACCCCCCTAGCGGGGGACCACAATGAGCAGTTCTTC. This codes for CASSTPLAGDHNEQFF.

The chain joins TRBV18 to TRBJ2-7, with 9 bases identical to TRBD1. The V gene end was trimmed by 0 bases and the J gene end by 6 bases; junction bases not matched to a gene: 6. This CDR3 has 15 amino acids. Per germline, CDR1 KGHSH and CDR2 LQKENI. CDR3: CASSPPTGGFGEQYV. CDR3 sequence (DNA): TGTGCCAGCTCACCACCTACAGGGGGCTTTGGCGAGCAGTACGTC.

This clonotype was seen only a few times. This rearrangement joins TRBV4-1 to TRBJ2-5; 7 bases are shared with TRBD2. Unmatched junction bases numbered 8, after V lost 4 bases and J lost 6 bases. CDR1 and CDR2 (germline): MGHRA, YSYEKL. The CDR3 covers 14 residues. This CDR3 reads CASSRVGLPKTQYF. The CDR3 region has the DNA TGCGCCAGCAGCCGCGTGGGACTACCTAAGACCCAGTACTTC.

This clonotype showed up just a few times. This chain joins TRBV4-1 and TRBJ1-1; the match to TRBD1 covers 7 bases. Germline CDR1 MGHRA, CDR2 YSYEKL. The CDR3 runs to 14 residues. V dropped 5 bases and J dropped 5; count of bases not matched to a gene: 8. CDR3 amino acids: CASSEQGSQTEAFF. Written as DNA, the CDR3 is TGCGCCAGCAGCGAACAGGGGAGCCAAACTGAAGCTTTCTTT.

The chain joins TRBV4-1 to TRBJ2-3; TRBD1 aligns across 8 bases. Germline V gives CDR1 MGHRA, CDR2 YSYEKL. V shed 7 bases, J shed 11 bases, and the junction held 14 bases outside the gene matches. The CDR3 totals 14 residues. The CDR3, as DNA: TGCGCCAGCACTGGCTTGGGCAGGGGGCGAGTGCAGTATTTT. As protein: CASTGLGRGRVQYF.

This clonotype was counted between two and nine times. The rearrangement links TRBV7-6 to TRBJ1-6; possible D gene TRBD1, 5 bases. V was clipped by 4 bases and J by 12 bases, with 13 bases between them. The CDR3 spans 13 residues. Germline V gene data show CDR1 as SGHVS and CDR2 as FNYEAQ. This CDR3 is CASSYGTRLPLHF. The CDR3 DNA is TGTGCCAGCAGCTACGGGACTCGGTTACCCCTCCACTTT.

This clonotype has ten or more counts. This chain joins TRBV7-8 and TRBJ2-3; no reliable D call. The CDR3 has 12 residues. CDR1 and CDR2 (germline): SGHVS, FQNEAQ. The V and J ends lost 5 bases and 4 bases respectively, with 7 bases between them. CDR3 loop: CASSPAADTQYF. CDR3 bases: TGTGCCAGCAGCCCGGCAGCAGATACGCAGTATTTT.

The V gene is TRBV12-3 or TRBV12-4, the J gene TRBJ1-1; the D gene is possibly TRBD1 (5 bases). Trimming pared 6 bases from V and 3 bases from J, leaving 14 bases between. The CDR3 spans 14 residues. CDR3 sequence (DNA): TGTGCCAGCAGACCTACAGGAGGGTACACTGAAGCTTTCTTT. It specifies CASRPTGGYTEAFF.

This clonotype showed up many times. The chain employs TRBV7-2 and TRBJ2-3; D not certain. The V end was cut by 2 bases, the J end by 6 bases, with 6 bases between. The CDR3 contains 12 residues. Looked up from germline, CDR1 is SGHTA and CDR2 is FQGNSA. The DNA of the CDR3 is TGTGCCAGCAGCTTAAGTGGGGATACGCAGTATTTT. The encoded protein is CASSLSGDTQYF.

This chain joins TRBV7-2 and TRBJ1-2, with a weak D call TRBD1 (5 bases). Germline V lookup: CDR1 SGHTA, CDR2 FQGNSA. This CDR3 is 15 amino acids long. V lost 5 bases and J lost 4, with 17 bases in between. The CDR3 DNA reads TGTGCCAGCAGCCGACCCGAGGGACGCTCCTATGGCTACACCTTC. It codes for CASSRPEGRSYGYTF.

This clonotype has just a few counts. For the CDR3, the DNA is TGTGCCAGCTCACCGTGGACTAGCTACCAAGAGACCCAGTACTTC. Encoded protein: CASSPWTSYQETQYF. The chain carries TRBV18 and TRBJ2-5; 8 bases fit TRBD2. Losses at the gene ends were 3 bases for V and 0 bases for J; bases not matched to a gene: 3. Germline V gene lookup returns CDR1 KGHSH and CDR2 LQKENI. The CDR3 spans 15 residues.

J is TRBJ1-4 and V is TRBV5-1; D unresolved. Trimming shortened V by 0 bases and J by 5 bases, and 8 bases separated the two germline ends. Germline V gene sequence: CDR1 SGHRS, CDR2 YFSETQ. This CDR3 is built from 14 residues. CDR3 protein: CASSLGLLNEKLFF. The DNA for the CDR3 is TGCGCCAGCAGCTTGGGACTGCTAAATGAAAAACTGTTTTTT.